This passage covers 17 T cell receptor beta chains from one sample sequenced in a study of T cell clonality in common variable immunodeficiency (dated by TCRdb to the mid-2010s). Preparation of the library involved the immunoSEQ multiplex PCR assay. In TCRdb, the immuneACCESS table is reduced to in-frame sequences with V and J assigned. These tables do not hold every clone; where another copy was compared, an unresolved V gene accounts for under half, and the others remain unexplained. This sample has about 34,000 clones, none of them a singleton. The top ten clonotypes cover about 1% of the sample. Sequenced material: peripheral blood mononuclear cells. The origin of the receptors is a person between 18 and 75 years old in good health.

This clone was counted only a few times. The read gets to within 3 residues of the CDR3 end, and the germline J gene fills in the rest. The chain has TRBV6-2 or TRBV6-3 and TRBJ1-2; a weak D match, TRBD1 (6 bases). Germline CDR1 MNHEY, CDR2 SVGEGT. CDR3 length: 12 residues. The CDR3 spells CASSYPDRGYTF. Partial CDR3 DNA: TGTGCCAGCAGTTATCCCGACAGGGGC.

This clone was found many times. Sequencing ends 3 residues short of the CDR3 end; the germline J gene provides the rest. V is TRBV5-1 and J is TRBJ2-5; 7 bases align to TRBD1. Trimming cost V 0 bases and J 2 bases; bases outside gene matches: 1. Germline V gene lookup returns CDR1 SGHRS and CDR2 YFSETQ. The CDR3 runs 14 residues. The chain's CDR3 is CASSLADRQETQYF. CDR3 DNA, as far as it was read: TGCGCCAGCAGCTTGGCGGACAGGCAAGAGACC.

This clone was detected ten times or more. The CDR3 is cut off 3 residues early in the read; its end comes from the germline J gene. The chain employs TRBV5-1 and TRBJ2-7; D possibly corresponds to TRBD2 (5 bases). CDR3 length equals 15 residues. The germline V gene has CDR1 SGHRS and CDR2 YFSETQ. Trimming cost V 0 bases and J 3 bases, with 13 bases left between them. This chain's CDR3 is CASSLAAGLSYEQYF. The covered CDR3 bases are TGCGCCAGCAGCTTGGCAGCCGGACTGAGCTACGAG.

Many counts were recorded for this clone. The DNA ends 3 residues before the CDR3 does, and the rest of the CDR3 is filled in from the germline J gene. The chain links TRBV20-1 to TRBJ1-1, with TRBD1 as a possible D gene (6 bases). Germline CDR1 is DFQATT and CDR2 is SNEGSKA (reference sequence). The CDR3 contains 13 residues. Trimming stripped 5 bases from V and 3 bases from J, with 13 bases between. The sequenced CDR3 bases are TGCAGTGCTCTCGAAGACAGGTACACTGAA. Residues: CSALEDRYTE. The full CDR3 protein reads CSALEDRYTEAFF.

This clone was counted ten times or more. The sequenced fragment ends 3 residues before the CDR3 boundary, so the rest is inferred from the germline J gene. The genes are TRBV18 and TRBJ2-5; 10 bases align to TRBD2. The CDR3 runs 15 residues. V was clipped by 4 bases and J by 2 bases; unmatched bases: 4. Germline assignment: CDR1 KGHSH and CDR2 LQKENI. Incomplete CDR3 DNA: TGTGCCAGCTCACTGACTAGCGGGCTACAAGAGACC. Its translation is CASSLTSGLQET. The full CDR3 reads CASSLTSGLQETQYF.

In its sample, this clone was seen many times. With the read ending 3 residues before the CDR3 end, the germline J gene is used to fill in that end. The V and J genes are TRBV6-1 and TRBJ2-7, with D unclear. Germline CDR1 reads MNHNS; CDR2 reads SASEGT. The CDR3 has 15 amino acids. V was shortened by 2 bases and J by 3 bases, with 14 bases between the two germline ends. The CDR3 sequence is CASSELYLNFYEQYF. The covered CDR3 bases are TGTGCCAGCAGTGAATTGTACTTGAATTTCTACGAG.

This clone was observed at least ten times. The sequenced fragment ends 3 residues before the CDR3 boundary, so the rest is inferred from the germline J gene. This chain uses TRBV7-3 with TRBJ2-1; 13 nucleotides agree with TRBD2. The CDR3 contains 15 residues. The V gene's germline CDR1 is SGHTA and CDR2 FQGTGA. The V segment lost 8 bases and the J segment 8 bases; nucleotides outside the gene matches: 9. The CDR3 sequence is CASAKTSGRAYEQFF. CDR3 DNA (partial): TGTGCCAGCGCTAAAACTAGCGGGAGGGCCTATGAG.

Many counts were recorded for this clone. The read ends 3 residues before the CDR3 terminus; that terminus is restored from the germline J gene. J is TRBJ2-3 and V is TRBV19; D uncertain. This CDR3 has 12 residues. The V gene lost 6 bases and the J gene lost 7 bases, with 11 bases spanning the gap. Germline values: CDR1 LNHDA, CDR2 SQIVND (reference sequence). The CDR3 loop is CASRTSANTQYF. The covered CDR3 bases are TGTGCCAGTAGAACAAGCGCGAATACG.

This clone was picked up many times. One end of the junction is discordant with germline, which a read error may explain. CDR3 amino acids: CASSQDLGVGETQYF. The part of the CDR3 DNA that was read is TGCGCCAGCAGCCAAGATCTAGGTGTCGGAGAGACC. This rearrangement joins TRBV4-2 to TRBJ2-5; D not certain. The sequence runs out 3 residues before the end of the CDR3; the remainder is reconstructed from the germline J gene. The CDR3 is made up of 15 amino acids. Per the germline V gene, CDR1 is LGHNA and CDR2 is YNFKEQ.

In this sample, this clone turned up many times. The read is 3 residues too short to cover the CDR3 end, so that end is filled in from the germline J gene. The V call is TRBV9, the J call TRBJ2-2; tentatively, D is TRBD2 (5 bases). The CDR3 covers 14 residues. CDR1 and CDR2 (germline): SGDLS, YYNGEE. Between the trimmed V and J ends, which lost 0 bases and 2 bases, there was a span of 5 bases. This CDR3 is CASSVGLNTGELFF. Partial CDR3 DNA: TGTGCCAGCAGCGTAGGACTAAACACCGGGGAG.

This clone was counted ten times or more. This CDR3 is CASSLAGVAAFF. CDR3 DNA, as far as it was read: TGTGCCAGCAGTTTAGCGGGGGTAGCA. This sequence joins TRBV28 and TRBJ1-1, with D possibly TRBD1 on 5 matching bases. The missing CDR3 end, 3 residues past where the read stops, is filled in from the germline J gene. This CDR3 spans 12 amino acids. Germline loops: CDR1 MDHEN, CDR2 SYDVKM.

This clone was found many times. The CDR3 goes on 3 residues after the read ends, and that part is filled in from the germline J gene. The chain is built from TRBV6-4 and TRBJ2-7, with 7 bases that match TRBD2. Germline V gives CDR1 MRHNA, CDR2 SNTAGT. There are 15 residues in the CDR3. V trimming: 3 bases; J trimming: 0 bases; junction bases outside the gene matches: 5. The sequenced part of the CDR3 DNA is TGTGCCAGCAGTGAAGAGCCTAGCGGCTCCTACGAG. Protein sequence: CASSEEPSGSYE. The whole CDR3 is CASSEEPSGSYEQYF.

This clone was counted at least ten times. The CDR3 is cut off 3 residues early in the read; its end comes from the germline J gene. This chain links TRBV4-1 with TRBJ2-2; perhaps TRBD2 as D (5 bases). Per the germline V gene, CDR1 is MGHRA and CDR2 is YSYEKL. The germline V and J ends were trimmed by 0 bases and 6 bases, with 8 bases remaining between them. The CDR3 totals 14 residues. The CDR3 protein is CASSQDLRAGELFF. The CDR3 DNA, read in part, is TGCGCCAGCAGCCAAGATCTGAGGGCCGGGGAG.

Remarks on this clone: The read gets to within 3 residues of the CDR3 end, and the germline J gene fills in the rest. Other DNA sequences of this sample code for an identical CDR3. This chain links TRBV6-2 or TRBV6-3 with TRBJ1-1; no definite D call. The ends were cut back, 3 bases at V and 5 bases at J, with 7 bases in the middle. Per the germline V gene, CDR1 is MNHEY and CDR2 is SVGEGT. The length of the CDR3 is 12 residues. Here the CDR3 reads CASSYRVTEAFF. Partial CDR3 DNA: TGTGCCAGCAGTTATCGTGTTACTGAA.

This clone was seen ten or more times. CDR3 DNA (partial): TGTGCCTGGAGTGGGGGACAGGGACAGCCC. As protein: CAWSGGQGQP. In full, the CDR3 is CAWSGGQGQPQHF. The genes are TRBV30 and TRBJ1-5, with 9 bases that match TRBD1. The read terminates 3 residues before the CDR3 end, so the remaining end is supplied by the germline J gene. Germline CDR1 reads GTSNPN; CDR2 reads SVGIG (reference sequence). The CDR3 has 13 amino acids. With 1 base clipped from V and 7 bases from J, the junction kept 2 bases outside the gene matches.

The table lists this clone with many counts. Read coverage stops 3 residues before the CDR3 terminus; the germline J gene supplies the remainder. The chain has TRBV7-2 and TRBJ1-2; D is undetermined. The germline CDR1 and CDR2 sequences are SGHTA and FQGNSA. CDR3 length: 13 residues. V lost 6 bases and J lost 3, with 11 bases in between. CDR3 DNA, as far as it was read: TGTGCCAGCAGGCCGACTGAATACTATGGC. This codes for CASRPTEYYG. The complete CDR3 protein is CASRPTEYYGYTF.

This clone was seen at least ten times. CDR3 bases read: TGCGCCAGCAGCTGGGGACAGGGTCCGAGCACTGAA. Its protein is CASSWGQGPSTE. The full CDR3 protein is CASSWGQGPSTEAFF. V usage is TRBV5-1 and J usage is TRBJ1-1; 9 bases match TRBD1. The CDR3 is cut off 3 residues early in the read; its end comes from the germline J gene. The germline V gene encodes CDR1 SGHRS and CDR2 YFSETQ. J gave up 4 bases and V 3 bases, and 7 bases lay outside the gene matches. There are 15 residues in the CDR3.